This T cell receptor (beta chain) was recovered during a study of control samples from healthy donors and cancer patients (dated by TCRdb to 2018 to 2021). Library preparation used the immunoSEQ multiplex PCR assay. TCRdb carries this immuneACCESS record with in-frame sequences only. Its versions omit some clonotypes, under half of them owing to an unresolved V gene in the studies checked, with the rest unexplained. This sample comprises some 37,000 clones, 92% of them detected only once. Approximately 3.9% of the sample comes from the top ten. This clone has only a few counts. The specificity of this receptor is unknown. Base qualities were left out, and no much larger clone turns up one base away. V lost 5 bases and J lost 7 bases, and the count of bases not matched to a germline gene is 8. The CDR3 contains 15 residues, cysteine and phenylalanine counted. Just CDR3 DNA is preserved here, 45 bases in frame from base 1. CDR1 and CDR2, looked up from the germline V gene, are SGHRS and YFSETQ.

The sequence came from a woman aged 45-65 years in good health. Material: blood. The V and J genes are TRBV5-1 and TRBJ1-6; 8 bases in between match TRBD1. The DNA sequence is given as TGCGCCAGCAGACCAAAGACAGGGGAGAATTCACCCCTCCACTTT. This codes for CASRPKTGENSPLHF.